Presented here are 25 T cell receptor beta chains from one specimen sequenced in a study of blood T cell repertoires in COVID-19. Sequencing used immunoSEQ multiplex PCR; TCRdb keeps in-frame clones, though not all of them. The sample lists 150,000 or so clones; around four fifths were seen once. Sequenced: PBMCs or T cells enriched from blood (not recorded which). All receptors derive from a man in his 70s who had been exposed to COVID-19.

The V gene is TRBV11-1, the J gene TRBJ2-2; TRBD2 matches 10 bases. The CDR3 totals 15 residues. The trim removed 4 bases at V and 6 bases at J, leaving 5 bases unmatched. The germline V gene has CDR1 SGHAT and CDR2 FQDESV (reference sequence). CDR3 nucleotides: TGTGCCAGCAGCTCCGGGACTAGCGTATCCGGGGAGCTGTTTTTT. This translates into CASSSGTSVSGELFF.

V gene TRBV7-2 combines with J gene TRBJ1-6; TRBD1 agrees at 10 bases. The J segment lost 9 bases and the V segment lost 3 bases, leaving 5 bases of the junction unmatched. Per germline, CDR1 SGHTA and CDR2 FQGNSA. The CDR3 totals 15 residues. This CDR3 reads CASSLGQGNISPLHF. The DNA for the CDR3 is TGTGCCAGCAGCTTGGGACAGGGGAATATTTCACCCCTCCACTTT.

This chain uses TRBV13 with TRBJ1-1, with D unresolved. Deletions cut 3 bases from V and 3 bases from J, with 5 bases between. CDR1 is PRHDT and CDR2 is FYEKMQ in the germline V gene (reference sequence). The CDR3 totals 12 residues. The CDR3 DNA reads TGTGCCAGCAGCTTGGAGTACACTGAAGCTTTCTTT. Its protein product is CASSLEYTEAFF.

The V and J genes are TRBV5-5 and TRBJ1-1; D is undetermined. Germline CDR1 reads SGHKS; CDR2 reads YYEKEE (reference sequence). V lost 2 bases and J 5 bases, leaving 10 bases between the germline ends. The CDR3 covers 13 residues. The CDR3 region is CASSFTVLTEAFF. CDR3 coding DNA: TGTGCCAGCAGCTTTACTGTGTTGACTGAAGCTTTCTTT.

The chain joins TRBV10-1 to TRBJ1-6; a possible D gene is TRBD1 (5 bases). Germline CDR1 WNHNN, CDR2 SYGVQD (reference sequence). The CDR3 totals 13 residues. V was pared by 6 bases and J by 6 bases, with 9 bases between. The CDR3 spells CASSLGGNSPLHF. CDR3 sequence (DNA): TGCGCCAGCAGCCTGGGGGGTAATTCACCCCTCCACTTT.

CDR3 residues: CSVDKGQGRLEYF. The CDR3 region has the DNA TGCAGCGTTGATAAAGGTCAGGGGAGACTGGAGTACTTC. This chain joins TRBV29-1 and TRBJ2-5; maybe TRBD1 (6 bases). CDR1 SQVTM and CDR2 ANQGSEA come from the germline V gene. Trimming shortened V by 3 bases and J by 12 bases, and 20 bases separated the two germline ends. The CDR3 spans 13 residues.

This clone has just a few counts. This chain links TRBV3-1 (or the pseudogene TRBV3-2) with TRBJ2-3; 7 bases agree with TRBD2. CDR3 length equals 16 residues. Germline trimming cut 2 bases from V and 2 bases from J; bases unmatched to any gene: 7. In germline, CDR1 is LGHDT, CDR2 YNNKEL (reference sequence). The DNA for the CDR3 is TGTGCCAGCAGCCAACTGGAAGCGGGGTTCACAGATACGCAGTATTTT. It is translated as CASSQLEAGFTDTQYF.

V and J are TRBV25-1 and TRBJ2-3; D is perhaps TRBD1 (6 bases). Germline CDR1 and CDR2: MGHDK and SYGVNS. CDR3 length: 16 amino acids. The ends were cut back, 0 bases at V and 2 bases at J, with 12 bases in the middle. CDR3 sequence: CASSEYTQGNTDTQYF. CDR3 in DNA: TGTGCCAGCAGTGAATATACCCAGGGGAACACAGATACGCAGTATTTT. The full variable domain, rest sourced from reference TRBV25-1 and TRBJ2-3, is EADIYQTPRYLVIGTGKKITLECSQTMGHDKMYWYQQDPGMELHLIHYSYGVNSTEKGDLSSESTVSRIRTEHFPLTLESARPSHTSQYLCASSEYTQGNTDTQYFGPGTRLTVL.

The chain has TRBV11-2 and TRBJ1-2, with a weak D call TRBD1 (5 bases). Trimming shortened V by 5 bases and J by 4 bases, and 14 bases separated the two germline ends. This CDR3 is 14 amino acids long. CDR1 SGHAT and CDR2 FQNNGV come from the germline V gene. CDR3: CASSPRGVFYGYTF. CDR3 in DNA: TGTGCCAGCAGCCCCCGGGGGGTATTCTATGGCTACACCTTC.

The J gene is TRBJ1-4, the V gene TRBV20-1; maybe TRBD1 (5 bases). Germline assignment: CDR1 DFQATT and CDR2 SNEGSKA (reference sequence). Trimming removed 1 base at V and 8 bases at J, with 5 bases between. The CDR3 sequence is 11 residues long. CDR3 residues: CSARAGEKLFF. The CDR3 DNA reads TGCAGTGCTAGAGCAGGGGAAAAACTGTTTTTT.

This clone has a count of ten or more. Other DNA sequences of this sample code for an identical CDR3. J is TRBJ1-1 and V is TRBV19; the D gene is possibly TRBD1 (6 bases). Trimming took off 4 bases at V and 1 base at J, with 13 bases between the two ends. The CDR3 consists of 15 residues. Per germline, CDR1 LNHDA and CDR2 SQIVND (reference sequence). CDR3 coding DNA: TGTGCCAGTAGTACCCAGGGGAGCGGGAACACTGAAGCTTTCTTT. Residues: CASSTQGSGNTEAFF.

The chain recombines TRBV20-1 with TRBJ1-2, with D unresolved. CDR1 and CDR2 from the germline V gene are DFQATT and SNEGSKA (reference sequence). V dropped 5 bases and J dropped 4 bases, with 8 bases sitting between them. The CDR3 has 11 amino acids. The DNA of the CDR3 is TGCAGTGCTCCAGATATCTATGGCTACACCTTC. Its protein is CSAPDIYGYTF.

The chain has TRBV5-1 and TRBJ2-1; a weak D match, TRBD1 (5 bases). Trimming removed 2 bases at V and 7 bases at J, with 10 bases between. Germline V lookup: CDR1 SGHRS, CDR2 YFSETQ. The CDR3 length is 13 residues. CDR3 nucleotides: TGCGCCAGCAGCTTAAGACAGCTAAATGAGCAGTTCTTC. Its translation is CASSLRQLNEQFF. The full variable domain, its missing parts supplied by reference TRBV5-1 and TRBJ2-1, is KAGVTQTPRYLIKTRGQQVTLSCSPISGHRSVSWYQQTPGQGLQFLFEYFSETQRNKGNFPGRFSGRQFSNSRSEMNVSTLELGDSALYLCASSLRQLNEQFFGPGTRLTVL.

This chain connects TRBV19 to TRBJ1-1; unclear D gene. The CDR3 is 8 residues long. Germline values: CDR1 LNHDA, CDR2 SQIVND (reference sequence). The CDR3 region has the DNA TGTGCTTCCGGGTCCCTTTTCTTT. Amino acids: CASGSLFF.

J is TRBJ2-1 and V is TRBV7-2; 8 bases match TRBD2. The CDR3 covers 17 residues. Per germline, CDR1 SGHTA and CDR2 FQGNSA. The V gene end was trimmed by 4 bases and the J gene end by 2 bases; junction bases not matched to a gene: 10. The CDR3 protein is CASSSQAGVRPYNEQFF. The CDR3, as DNA: TGTGCCAGCAGCTCCCAAGCGGGAGTACGCCCCTACAATGAGCAGTTCTTC. The full variable domain, with the rest looked up from reference TRBV7-2 and TRBJ2-1, is GAGVSQSPSNKVTEKGKDVELRCDPISGHTALYWYRQSLGQGLEFLIYFQGNSAPDKSGLPSDRFSAERTGGSVSTLTIQRTQQEDSAVYLCASSSQAGVRPYNEQFFGPGTRLTVL.

The chain combines TRBV9 with TRBJ1-5; a possible D gene is TRBD1 (5 bases). CDR1 SGDLS and CDR2 YYNGEE come from the germline V gene. Between the trimmed V and J ends, which lost 3 bases and 5 bases, there was a span of 18 bases. The CDR3 extends over 16 amino acids. The CDR3 loop reads CASSAHARAQDQPQHF. CDR3 nucleotide sequence: TGTGCCAGCAGCGCTCACGCCAGGGCTCAAGATCAGCCCCAGCATTTT.

The V and J genes are TRBV4-3 and TRBJ1-4; no firm D call. This CDR3 region has 14 residues. Germline values: CDR1 LGHNA, CDR2 YSLEER. Between the trimmed V and J ends, which lost 0 bases and 8 bases, there was a span of 10 bases. CDR3 residues: CASSQERGSEKLFF. CDR3 bases: TGCGCCAGCAGCCAAGAGCGGGGTTCGGAAAAACTGTTTTTT.

This chain connects TRBV4-2 to TRBJ2-5, with 10 nucleotides matching TRBD2. Germline CDR1 is LGHNA and CDR2 is YNFKEQ. The V segment lost 4 bases and the J segment 3 bases; nucleotides outside the gene matches: 8. The CDR3 runs to 16 residues. CDR3 DNA sequence: TGTGCCAGCAGCCCCGAGGAGCGGGGGGGTGAAGAGACCCAGTACTTC. Amino acid sequence: CASSPEERGGEETQYF.

This clone has a count of ten or more. The rearrangement links TRBV4-1 to TRBJ2-2; TRBD1 might be the D (5 bases). The CDR3 loop spans 17 amino acids. The V and J ends lost 1 base and 1 base respectively, with 13 bases between them. Germline CDR1 reads MGHRA; CDR2 reads YSYEKL. CDR3 amino acids: CASSQVTGPGNTGELFF. CDR3 nucleotides: TGCGCCAGCAGCCAAGTAACAGGCCCTGGGAACACCGGGGAGCTGTTTTTT.

The chain joins TRBV9 to TRBJ2-1, with a possible D match to TRBD2 (6 bases). The germline gives CDR1 SGDLS, CDR2 YYNGEE. V lost 0 bases and J lost 7, with 11 bases in between. The CDR3 spans 14 residues. The chain's CDR3 is CASSVAGDDNEQFF. CDR3 DNA sequence: TGTGCCAGCAGCGTAGCGGGAGATGATAATGAGCAGTTCTTC.

The rearrangement links TRBV7-2 to TRBJ2-7; D remains unclear. The V gene's germline CDR1 is SGHTA and CDR2 FQGNSA. V shed 2 bases and J shed 3 bases, with 14 bases lying between them. This CDR3 comprises 15 residues. As DNA, the CDR3 is TGTGCCAGCAGCTTATCCCCCTCCTTCTACTACGAGCAGTACTTC. Its protein product is CASSLSPSFYYEQYF.

The chain links TRBV18 to TRBJ2-5; D not resolved. The germline V gene encodes CDR1 KGHSH and CDR2 LQKENI. CDR3 length: 15 amino acids. The V and J ends lost 4 bases and 3 bases respectively, with 15 bases between them. The CDR3 region has the DNA TGTGCCAGCTCACACCGGGTTGTCAGAAAAGAGACCCAGTACTTC. Encoded protein: CASSHRVVRKETQYF.

The count of this clone is one. The chain uses TRBV7-2 and TRBJ2-2; possible D gene TRBD1, 5 bases. Trimming cost V 5 bases and J 1 base, with 5 bases left between them. The germline V gene encodes CDR1 SGHTA and CDR2 FQGNSA. This CDR3 comprises 13 residues. The CDR3 is CASSDRNTGELFF. The CDR3 DNA reads as TGTGCCAGCAGCGACAGGAACACCGGGGAGCTGTTTTTT.

This chain uses TRBV11-2 with TRBJ2-1; a possible D gene is TRBD2 (7 bases). CDR1 and CDR2 (germline): SGHAT, FQNNGV. V dropped 8 bases and J dropped 8 bases, with 19 bases sitting between them. The CDR3 consists of 14 residues. The CDR3: CASHGRGTIHEQFF. CDR3 coding DNA: TGTGCCAGCCATGGGAGGGGGACTATCCATGAGCAGTTCTTC.

This clone was counted at least ten times. This chain joins TRBV12-3 or TRBV12-4 and TRBJ1-1; D not certain. The V gene lost 5 bases and the J gene lost 4 bases, with 5 bases spanning the gap. The CDR3 runs to 11 residues. Written as DNA, the CDR3 is TGTGCCAGCAGTCGGTCCACTGAAGCTTTCTTT. Its protein is CASSRSTEAFF.